The 5 T cell receptor beta chains in this list originate from one sample, sequenced in a study of regulatory T cells in long-lasting Graves disease. Libraries of TCR beta came from iRepertoire HTBI primers plus Arm-PCR of CDR3 regions. In TCRdb, the multiplex PCR reads were re-called with MiXCR into one record per CDR3 protein. There are around 450,000 distinct CDR3 sequences in the sample; about 22% occur only once, and 7.1% lies in the top ten. The time point: persistent/refractory GD, antithyroid drugs over 5 years with positive TRAb. RNA isolated from PBMCs was used to make the TCR library. The sample consisted of peripheral blood mononuclear cells (PBMCs), taken when the disease was refractory, from a patient treated with antithyroid drugs. Receptors originate from a female donor with Graves disease.

This clonotype was seen ten or more times. The chain links TRBV6-1 to TRBJ1-6, with unresolved D. V was shortened by 0 bases and J by 10 bases, with 19 bases between the two germline ends. The germline CDR1 and CDR2 sequences are MNHNS and SASEGT. The CDR3 is 17 amino acids. In DNA, the CDR3 is TGTGCCAGCAGTGAAGCGCGCGCTCCCGGCTACGGCTCACCCCTCCACTTT. It is translated as CASSEARAPGYGSPLHF.

This clonotype was observed a few times. This chain joins TRBV18 and TRBJ2-2; D is unresolved. The CDR3 loop spans 14 amino acids. Germline CDR1 and CDR2: KGHSH and LQKENI. V gave up 4 bases and J gave up 6 bases, with 12 bases separating them. The CDR3 protein is CASSLRTGPGELFF. CDR3 in DNA: TGTGCCAGCTCACTTCGAACGGGTCCCGGGGAGCTGTTTTTT.

This sequence joins TRBV7-6 and TRBJ2-2; D is possibly TRBD1 or TRBD2 (5 bases each). The germline CDR1 and CDR2 sequences are SGHVS and FNYEAQ. The CDR3 is made up of 14 amino acids. The V gene lost 4 bases and the J gene lost 0 bases, with 6 bases spanning the gap. The CDR3 region is CASSWDPNTGELFF. The CDR3 region has the DNA TGTGCCAGCAGCTGGGACCCGAACACCGGGGAGCTGTTTTTT. Full variable domain (missing parts from reference TRBV7-6 and TRBJ2-2): GAGVSQSPRYKVTKRGQDVALRCDPISGHVSLYWYRQALGQGPEFLTYFNYEAQQDKSGLPNDRFSAERPEGSISTLTIQRTEQRDSAMYRCASSWDPNTGELFFGEGSRLTVL.

A few counts support this clonotype. The gene calls are TRBV6-2 or TRBV6-3 and TRBJ1-5; possible D gene TRBD1, 5 bases. Per the germline V gene, CDR1 is MNHEY and CDR2 is SVGEGT. V shed 2 bases and J shed 2 bases, with 16 bases lying between them. The CDR3 spans 17 residues. The CDR3 DNA is TGTGCCAGCAGTTACCCCGACCCCGGGGGGGGCAATCAGCCCCAGCATTTT. It is translated as CASSYPDPGGGNQPQHF.

The chain carries TRBV6-1 and TRBJ2-7, with 14 bases identical to TRBD2. Trimming removed 6 bases from V and 1 base from J; junction bases left unmatched: 5. CDR1 is MNHNS, CDR2 SASEGT, per germline. This CDR3 is 16 amino acids long. This chain's CDR3 is CASRGLAGGLSYEQYF. In nucleotides, the CDR3 is TGTGCCAGCAGAGGACTAGCGGGGGGCCTTTCCTACGAGCAGTACTTC.